The 25 T cell receptor beta chains given below trace back to one sample, sequenced in a study of CD8+CD57+ T cells in acquired aplastic anemia. Template material for TCR beta VDJ and CDR3 profiling consisted of genomic DNA. Via MiXCR, TCRdb re-called the reads, giving one row per CDR3 protein. The table has under 250,000 distinct CDR3 sequences, about 37% seen once; the top ten hold roughly 1.1%. Material: sorted CD4+, CD8+, or CD8+CD57+ T cells (not recorded which) from PBMCs. The source is a human donor in good health, serving as a control.

This clonotype was detected once. Possible read error: a much larger clone is one base away. The chain combines TRBV2 with TRBJ1-5; 7 nucleotides match TRBD1. After removal of 5 bases from V and 6 bases from J, the junction contained 7 bases not matched to a gene. The CDR3 consists of 14 residues. In germline, CDR1 is SNHLY, CDR2 FYNNEI. The CDR3 is CASSWAGGSQPQHF. CDR3 in DNA: TGTGCCAGCAGTTGGGCAGGGGGTAGTCAGCCCCAGCATTTT.

This clonotype was seen more than once but under ten times. The chain combines TRBV10-2 with TRBJ2-7; TRBD2 matches at 10 bases. There are 15 residues in the CDR3. Per germline, CDR1 WSHSY and CDR2 SAAADI. Germline trimming cut 4 bases from V and 3 bases from J; bases unmatched to any gene: 6. In DNA form, the CDR3 reads TGCGCCAGCAGTGCCCCACTAGCGGGGAGCTACGAGCAGTACTTC. Amino acids: CASSAPLAGSYEQYF.

This clonotype has at least ten counts. The CDR3 region is CASSQDLNTDTQYF. The DNA of the CDR3 is TGTGCCAGCAGCCAAGATCTTAACACAGATACGCAGTATTTT. The chain has TRBV3-1 and TRBJ2-3; D gene unclear. V was clipped by 0 bases and J by 2 bases, with 6 bases between them. The CDR3 is 14 residues long. Germline CDR1 is LGHDT and CDR2 is YNNKEL (reference sequence).

V is TRBV2 and J is TRBJ2-1, with 8 bases fitting TRBD2. With V trimmed by 4 bases and J by 0 bases, 8 bases remained unmatched. Germline V gene sequence: CDR1 SNHLY, CDR2 FYNNEI. The CDR3 spans 17 residues. The CDR3 DNA is TGTGCCAGCAGTGCCCGGGGGGGGTCTAGCTCCTACAATGAGCAGTTCTTC. Protein: CASSARGGSSSYNEQFF.

In regard to this clonotype: Being one base from a much bigger clone, this may be a read error. The rearrangement joins TRBV12-3 or TRBV12-4 to TRBJ2-7; the match to TRBD2 covers 9 bases. The CDR3 runs to 14 residues. CDR3 DNA: TGTGCCAGCAGCCGTAGCGGGAGCTCCTACGAGCGGTACTTC. Protein: CASSRSGSSYERYF.

Details on this clonotype: Being one base from a much bigger clone, this may be a read error. V and J are TRBV7-2 and TRBJ1-2; D remains unclear. Germline CDR1 SGHTA, CDR2 FQGNSA. The CDR3 extends over 13 amino acids. The CDR3 region is CANSFGGNYGYTF. The CDR3, as DNA: TGTGCCAACAGCTTTGGAGGGAACTATGGCTACACCTTC.

The chain employs TRBV15 and TRBJ2-7; no clear D. CDR1 and CDR2 (germline): LNHNV, YYDKDF (reference sequence). V was trimmed by 1 base and J by 4 bases, leaving 8 bases between them. The CDR3 sequence is 13 residues long. This chain's CDR3 is CATSRGAGYEQYF. The CDR3 bases are TGTGCCACCAGCAGAGGGGCAGGATACGAGCAGTACTTC.

Of note for this clonotype: A junction boundary mismatches the germline segment, possibly from a read error. The V gene is TRBV10-1, the J gene TRBJ1-6; maybe TRBD1 (5 bases). CDR1 and CDR2 from the germline V gene are WNHNN and SYGVQD (reference sequence). CDR3 size: 14 residues. The CDR3 spells CASREGTGNSPLHF. The CDR3 DNA sequence: TGCGCCAGCCGTGAGGGGACGGGAAATTCACCCCTCCACTTT.

This clonotype has ten or more counts. The gene calls are TRBV24-1 and TRBJ2-5, with TRBD2 as a possible D gene (6 bases). The CDR3 spans 15 residues. Trimming pared 1 base from V and 2 bases from J, leaving 10 bases between. The V gene's germline CDR1 is KGHDR and CDR2 SFDVKD. CDR3 in amino acids: CATSDFLAGQETQYF. The CDR3 DNA follows: TGTGCCACCAGTGATTTTCTGGCGGGGCAAGAGACCCAGTACTTC.

This clonotype has a count of ten or more. This sequence joins TRBV5-1 and TRBJ1-1; D is undetermined. CDR3 length equals 14 residues. Germline V gives CDR1 SGHRS, CDR2 YFSETQ. V dropped 0 bases and J dropped 0 bases, with 6 bases sitting between them. The CDR3 reads CASSLDGLNTEAFF. CDR3 nucleotide sequence: TGCGCCAGCAGCTTGGATGGGCTGAACACTGAAGCTTTCTTT.

The chain is built from TRBV7-9 and TRBJ1-1; the D is unclear. The CDR3 is 13 amino acids. Trimming stripped 3 bases from V and 3 bases from J, with 8 bases between. CDR1 is SEHNR, CDR2 FQNEAQ, per germline (reference sequence). This CDR3 reads CASSFGPDTEAFF. The DNA for the CDR3 is TGTGCCAGCAGCTTCGGGCCGGACACTGAAGCTTTCTTT.

The V call is TRBV7-2, the J call TRBJ2-2, with D maybe TRBD2 (7 bases). V was cut by 3 bases and J by 4 bases, with 15 bases left in between. In germline, CDR1 is SGHTA, CDR2 FQGNSA. The CDR3 consists of 16 residues. The CDR3 sequence is CASSLGRGAFTGELFF. The CDR3 DNA follows: TGTGCCAGCAGCTTGGGACGGGGGGCCTTCACCGGGGAGCTGTTTTTT.

In DNA, the CDR3 is TGCAGTGTCCTGACCGGCGTGGGGTTATCAGTCACTGAAGCTTTCTTT. Amino acid sequence: CSVLTGVGLSVTEAFF. This chain joins TRBV20-1 and TRBJ1-1; D gene unclear. The CDR3 contains 16 residues. From germline, CDR1 is DFQATT and CDR2 SNEGSKA (reference sequence). V lost 7 bases, J lost 4 bases, and 25 bases lay in between.

This chain links TRBV6-1 with TRBJ2-5; the match to TRBD1 covers 9 bases. The CDR3 extends over 15 amino acids. V shed 8 bases, J shed 5 bases, and the junction held 12 bases outside the gene matches. Germline V gene sequence: CDR1 MNHNS, CDR2 SASEGT. CDR3 coding DNA: TGTGCCAGCGGCCCACAGGGGGCGGTGATGGAGACCCAGTACTTC. The encoded protein is CASGPQGAVMETQYF.

Concerning this clonotype itself: A much larger clone differs by one base, so this may be a read error. The conserved closing phenylalanine or tryptophan is absent in this CDR3, likely reflecting a read error. The chain couples TRBV7-8 to TRBJ2-5, with 7 bases fitting TRBD2. The CDR3 consists of 14 residues. CDR1 SGHVS and CDR2 FQNEAQ come from the germline V gene. The J segment lost 4 bases and the V segment lost 1 base, leaving 3 bases of the junction unmatched. The DNA of the CDR3 is TGTGCCAGCAGCTTAGGTTGGGGGGGAGAGACCCAGTACCTC. Translated: CASSLGWGGETQYL.

This rearrangement joins TRBV15 to TRBJ1-1; no reliable D call. Germline lookup yields CDR1 LNHNV and CDR2 YYDKDF (reference sequence). The ends were cut back, 0 bases at V and 8 bases at J, with 13 bases in the middle. The CDR3 contains 14 residues. Here the CDR3 DNA reads TGTGCCACCAGCAGAGATCGTGGAAGCCAAGAAGCTTTCTTT. As protein: CATSRDRGSQEAFF.

A note on this clonotype: With a much larger clone just one base away, this may be a read error. The gene calls are TRBV7-3 and TRBJ2-7; 7 bases agree with TRBD1. The CDR3 totals 12 residues. Germline V lookup: CDR1 SGHTA, CDR2 FQGTGA. As DNA, the CDR3 is TGTGCCAACAGCCCCACCGGGACAGTGCAAAACTTC. Translation: CANSPTGTVQNF.

This clonotype was counted a few times. The chain links TRBV6-1 to TRBJ1-5; 8 bases fit TRBD1. Germline lookup yields CDR1 MNHNS and CDR2 SASEGT. This CDR3 spans 14 amino acids. V gave up 8 bases and J gave up 7 bases; unmatched junction bases: 10. The CDR3 sequence: CASRDRGVGQPQHF. CDR3 DNA: TGTGCCAGCCGAGACAGGGGAGTTGGGCAGCCCCAGCATTTT.

The chain recombines TRBV5-1 with TRBJ2-2; D call uncertain. Germline CDR1 is SGHRS and CDR2 is YFSETQ. This CDR3 is built from 16 residues. The ends were cut back, 2 bases at V and 0 bases at J, with 11 bases in the middle. The CDR3 region is CASSFAVTSNTGELFF. In nucleotides, the CDR3 is TGCGCCAGCAGCTTTGCGGTCACCTCGAACACCGGGGAGCTGTTTTTT.

This clonotype appeared many times. This chain connects TRBV19 to TRBJ2-2; D is unresolved. The V and J ends lost 6 bases and 3 bases respectively, with 14 bases between them. CDR1 is LNHDA and CDR2 is SQIVND in the germline V gene (reference sequence). The CDR3 is made up of 15 amino acids. The CDR3 sequence: CASRPIDRDTGELFF. As DNA, the CDR3 is TGTGCCAGTAGGCCAATTGATCGTGACACCGGGGAGCTGTTTTTT.

In regard to this clonotype: Sequence at one end of the junction differs from germline and may be a read error. The chain joins TRBV27 to TRBJ1-6; D ambiguous. Germline CDR1 is MNHEY and CDR2 is SMNVEV (reference sequence). The CDR3 spans 16 residues. The CDR3 is CTSSLLLFGLSSPLHF. CDR3 coding DNA: TGTACCAGCAGTTTACTACTTTTTGGGCTTAGCTCACCCCTCCACTTT.

This clonotype was counted many times. V usage is TRBV12-3 or TRBV12-4 and J usage is TRBJ1-1; the match to TRBD1 covers 7 bases. V gave up 6 bases and J gave up 8 bases; unmatched junction bases: 9. CDR3 length equals 13 residues. The CDR3 region is CASRRNGQVEAFF. The CDR3 DNA sequence: TGTGCCAGCAGACGAAATGGACAGGTCGAAGCTTTCTTT.

This clonotype was observed a few times. The J gene is TRBJ2-3, the V gene TRBV20-1; possibly TRBD1 or TRBD2 for D (5 bases each). Trimming stripped 4 bases from V and 2 bases from J, with 16 bases between. Germline CDR1 reads DFQATT; CDR2 reads SNEGSKA (reference sequence). This CDR3 spans 15 amino acids. CDR3 residues: CSATPLPGTTDTQYF. CDR3 in DNA: TGCAGTGCTACGCCTCTTCCTGGGACCACAGATACGCAGTATTTT.

The chain uses TRBV12-5 and TRBJ1-1; 8 positions agree with TRBD1. Germline V gives CDR1 LGHNT, CDR2 FRNRAP. The CDR3 sequence is 14 residues long. Trimming removed 5 bases from V and 1 base from J; junction bases left unmatched: 3. The CDR3 loop reads CASGIDRGNTEAFF. The CDR3 DNA reads TGTGCTAGTGGTATCGACAGGGGGAACACTGAAGCTTTCTTT.

The CDR3 loop is CASSFTPNTGELFF. The CDR3 coding sequence is TGTGCCAGCAGCTTTACACCTAACACCGGGGAGCTGTTTTTT. The chain employs TRBV5-4 and TRBJ2-2; D is unresolved. CDR1 is SGHNT and CDR2 is YYREEE in the germline V gene (reference sequence). V lost 2 bases and J lost 2, with 7 bases in between. The CDR3 extends over 14 amino acids.